A selection of T cell receptor beta chains follows, all from one sample in a study of blood T cell repertoires in COVID-19. The assay was immunoSEQ multiplex PCR, and TCRdb's table has in-frame clones only and misses some. The table records roughly 220,000 clones, 70% to 90% of them present only once. The sequenced sample consisted of peripheral blood. The receptors here all came from a man over 45 who had recovered from COVID-19. The CDR3 runs from the conserved cysteine through the conserved F or W. The D gene is left open where the match is weak. Clone size, where shown, is once, few, many, or a class for clones that have expanded.

D gene	V gene	clone size	J gene	CDR3 length	CDR3 protein	CDR3 DNA
.	TRBV7-9	few	TRBJ2-7	14	CASSQNLGFYEQYF	TGTGCCAGCAGCCAGAACCTCGGGTTCTACGAGCAGTACTTC
.	TRBV19	.	TRBJ2-3	15	CASSIGRILTDTQYF	TGTGCCAGTAGTATCGGCAGGATTCTCACAGATACGCAGTATTTT
TRBD2	TRBV10-1	.	TRBJ2-1	15	CASSEGLAGNNEQFF	TGCGCCAGCAGTGAGGGACTAGCGGGAAACAATGAGCAGTTCTTC
.	TRBV27	.	TRBJ2-7	14	CASSLVRSSYEQYF	TGTGCCAGCAGTTTGGTTAGGAGCTCCTACGAGCAGTACTTC
TRBD2	TRBV24-1	.	TRBJ2-3	14	CATSESGTRGLQYF	TGTGCCACCAGTGAGTCCGGGACTAGGGGGTTGCAGTATTTT
.	TRBV27	.	TRBJ2-7	15	CASSRPGTLLYEQYF	TGTGCCAGCAGTCGCCCGGGGACTCTCCTCTACGAGCAGTACTTC
.	TRBV7-9	.	TRBJ2-3	13	CASRSTSTDTQYF	TGTGCCAGCAGATCGACTAGCACAGATACGCAGTATTTT
TRBD1	TRBV18	.	TRBJ1-2	14	CASSPDRGRNGYTF	TGTGCCAGCTCACCAGACAGGGGTAGGAACGGCTACACCTTC
.	TRBV18	.	TRBJ2-1	17	CASSPAEVKSSYNEQFF	TGTGCCAGCTCACCGGCAGAGGTGAAAAGCTCCTACAATGAGCAGTTCTTC
.	TRBV19	once	TRBJ1-5	16	CASTKKVTASNQPQHF	TGTGCCAGTACCAAAAAGGTTACAGCTAGCAATCAGCCCCAGCATTTT
TRBD1	TRBV6-1	.	TRBJ1-5	18	CASSDGRQGSHSNQPQHF	TGTGCCAGCAGTGACGGCCGACAGGGGAGCCATAGCAATCAGCCCCAGCATTTT
TRBD1	TRBV7-9	.	TRBJ2-7	15	CASSPGTGSSYEQYF	TGTGCCAGCAGCCCTGGGACAGGATCTTCCTACGAGCAGTACTTC
.	TRBV30	.	TRBJ2-1	15	CAWSVPAVDYNEQFF	TGTGCCTGGAGTGTACCAGCGGTCGACTACAATGAGCAGTTCTTC
.	TRBV10-1	few	TRBJ1-1	13	CASSDRMNTEAFF	TGCGCCAGCAGTGACAGGATGAACACTGAAGCTTTCTTT
TRBD2	TRBV7-9	.	TRBJ2-7	18	CASSSGLAGGQKPYEQYF	TGTGCCAGCAGCTCAGGACTAGCGGGAGGGCAAAAACCTTACGAGCAGTACTTC
.	TRBV24-1	.	TRBJ2-7	12	CATSDEAYEQYF	TGTGCCACCAGTGATGAGGCCTACGAGCAGTACTTC
.	TRBV27	.	TRBJ1-2	15	CASSSKVRGDYGYTF	TGTGCCAGCAGTTCCAAAGTCCGGGGGGACTATGGCTACACCTTC
TRBD1	TRBV18	.	TRBJ2-7	14	CASSPQGVSYEQYF	TGTGCCAGCTCCCCGCAGGGGGTATCCTACGAGCAGTACTTC
.	TRBV3-1/TRBV3-2	.	TRBJ2-6	16	CASSHGGRSGANVLTF	TGTGCCAGCAGCCACGGGGGGCGTTCTGGGGCCAACGTCCTGACTTTC
.	TRBV27	.	TRBJ1-4	15	CASSLASATNEKLFF	TGTGCCAGCAGTTTAGCCAGCGCAACTAATGAAAAACTGTTTTTT
TRBD1	TRBV18	once	TRBJ1-2	15	CASSPDRASNYGYTF	TGTGCCAGCTCACCCGACAGGGCTTCTAACTATGGCTACACCTTC
.	TRBV13	.	TRBJ1-2	13	CASSLGGHYGYTF	TGTGCCAGCAGCTTAGGGGGCCACTATGGCTACACCTTC
TRBD1	TRBV27	.	TRBJ1-3	18	CASSLKAPAGGVRNTIYF	TGTGCCAGCAGTTTGAAAGCCCCCGCAGGGGGCGTAAGAAACACCATATATTTT
.	TRBV5-5	.	TRBJ2-1	15	CASSQVGKGHNEQFF	TGTGCCAGCAGCCAAGTGGGAAAGGGGCACAATGAGCAGTTCTTC
.	TRBV7-2	.	TRBJ2-2	15	CASSLTGANTGELFF	TGTGCCAGCAGCTTGACTGGCGCGAACACCGGGGAGCTGTTTTTT
.	TRBV28	.	TRBJ2-5	13	CASGPLGAETQYF	TGTGCCAGCGGCCCTCTGGGAGCGGAGACCCAGTACTTC
.	TRBV4-2	.	TRBJ2-5	14	CASSGRDYQETQYF	TGTGCCAGCAGCGGCCGGGACTACCAAGAGACCCAGTACTTC
.	TRBV15	.	TRBJ1-2	13	CATSRDRGYGYTF	TGTGCCACCAGCAGAGATCGGGGATATGGCTACACCTTC
.	TRBV6-5	.	TRBJ2-5	10	CASRDTTQYF	TGTGCCAGCAGAGACACGACCCAGTACTTC
.	TRBV28	.	TRBJ2-1	15	CASSLAPSSYNEQFF	TGTGCCAGCAGTTTAGCCCCGAGCTCCTACAATGAGCAGTTCTTC
TRBD2	TRBV29-1	once	TRBJ2-4	15	CSVGGSRLAKNIQYF	TGCAGCGTGGGGGGGTCAAGGTTAGCCAAAAACATTCAGTACTTC
TRBD2	TRBV7-2	.	TRBJ2-4	15	CASSLASGSPYIQYF	TGTGCCAGCAGCTTAGCTAGCGGGAGCCCATACATTCAGTACTTC
TRBD2	TRBV19	.	TRBJ2-3	17	CASSTTGLAVNTDTQYF	TGTGCCAGTAGTACAACGGGACTAGCGGTAAACACAGATACGCAGTATTTT
TRBD1	TRBV27	.	TRBJ2-3	15	CASSFYRGRTDTQYF	TGTGCCAGCAGCTTCTACAGGGGAAGGACAGATACGCAGTATTTT
TRBD1	TRBV4-2	.	TRBJ2-1	17	CASSRKGTGSVGNEQFF	TGTGCCAGCAGCCGGAAAGGGACAGGGAGTGTGGGCAATGAGCAGTTCTTC
TRBD1	TRBV5-1	.	TRBJ2-7	13	CASRTDRGLEQYF	TGCGCCAGCAGGACTGACAGGGGGCTTGAGCAGTACTTC
.	TRBV7-9	once	TRBJ1-3	13	CASPGTIGNTIYF	TGTGCCAGCCCCGGGACAATTGGAAACACCATATATTTT
.	TRBV28	.	TRBJ2-5	11	CASTQGPTQYF	TGTGCCAGCACCCAGGGGCCGACCCAGTACTTC
TRBD2	TRBV11-2	.	TRBJ2-3	13	CASSAGGPDTQYF	TGTGCCAGCAGCGCGGGAGGCCCAGATACGCAGTATTTT
.	TRBV7-9	.	TRBJ2-3	15	CASSLQGLQADTQYF	TGTGCCAGCAGCTTACAGGGCCTCCAAGCAGATACGCAGTATTTT
.	TRBV21-1	.	TRBJ2-7	19	CASSIGQTSTSGSTYEQYF	TGTGCCAGCAGTATTGGACAGACATCCACTAGCGGGAGCACCTACGAGCAGTACTTC
.	TRBV12-3/TRBV12-4	once	TRBJ1-4	12	CASRGLYEKLFF	TGTGCCAGCAGGGGGCTCTATGAAAAACTGTTTTTT
TRBD2	TRBV3-1/TRBV3-2	once	TRBJ2-3	18	CASSQEGRGGGPTDTQYF	TGTGCCAGCAGCCAAGAAGGGCGCGGGGGAGGGCCAACAGATACGCAGTATTTT
TRBD1	TRBV7-8	few	TRBJ1-2	16	CASSSKTGWLGYGYTF	TGTGCCAGCAGCTCCAAGACAGGGTGGTTGGGGTATGGCTACACCTTC
TRBD1	TRBV27	.	TRBJ2-2	17	CASSLSYRTGSSGELFF	TGTGCCAGCAGTTTATCGTATCGGACAGGGTCGTCCGGGGAGCTGTTTTTT
.	TRBV19	.	TRBJ1-1	12	CASSIGRLEAFF	TGTGCCAGTAGTATAGGCAGACTTGAAGCTTTCTTT
.	TRBV23-1	.	TRBJ2-7	17	CASSQSPLDRTTYEQYF	TGCGCCAGCAGTCAATCTCCCTTGGACAGGACTACCTACGAGCAGTACTTC
.	TRBV10-3	.	TRBJ2-7	15	CAISETWAANYEQYF	TGTGCCATCAGTGAGACGTGGGCAGCCAACTACGAGCAGTACTTC
.	TRBV28	.	TRBJ1-1	15	CASSNLGHPYTEAFF	TGTGCCAGCAGTAACCTGGGACATCCTTACACTGAAGCTTTCTTT
TRBD1	TRBV7-2	.	TRBJ1-1	15	CASSSGQGIGTEAFF	TGTGCCAGCAGCTCGGGACAGGGGATAGGGACTGAAGCTTTCTTT
.	TRBV18	once	TRBJ1-2	13	CASSPRQPYGYTF	TGTGCCAGCTCACCGCGACAGCCCTATGGCTACACCTTC
.	TRBV6-4	.	TRBJ2-7	10	CARAGDEQYF	TGTGCCAGGGCAGGGGACGAGCAGTACTTC
TRBD1	TRBV28	.	TRBJ1-2	16	CASSLYRSDRVYGYTF	TGTGCCAGCAGTTTATACAGGAGTGACAGGGTCTATGGCTACACCTTC
TRBD1	TRBV6-2/TRBV6-3	.	TRBJ1-2	18	CASRPYMGQGARIYGYTF	TGTGCCAGCAGGCCTTACATGGGACAGGGGGCGCGGATCTATGGCTACACCTTC
TRBD1	TRBV11-2	few	TRBJ1-6	16	CASSFSGTERNSPLHF	TGTGCCAGCAGCTTTTCCGGGACAGAGAGAAATTCACCCCTCCACTTT
TRBD1	TRBV7-7	.	TRBJ1-1	17	CASSPQPIGQANTEAFF	TGTGCCAGCAGCCCCCAACCTATAGGACAGGCGAACACTGAAGCTTTCTTT